This T cell receptor (beta chain) was retrieved from a study of response to subunit inactivated influenza vaccine. This CDR3 spans 11 amino acids. Deletions cut 3 bases from V and 2 bases from J, with 4 bases between. Germline CDR1 and CDR2: DFQATT and SNEGSKA (reference sequence). TCRdb ran MiXCR on the RT-PCR reads and lists one entry per CDR3 protein. The sample gives 500,000 to 600,000 distinct CDR3 sequences, roughly 12% of which show up once; approximately 11% is in the top ten. In its sample, this clonotype was seen a few times. The data also belong to a second study, concerning T cells expressing NK-cell markers. This second study notes: Libraries used 5'RACE template switching adding universal primer site and UMIs. Among the eight sequenced donors, seven tested HCMV-seropositive and one tested seronegative. Each of six donors carried dominant NKG2C+ clonotypes accounting for about 1.0-8% of CD8+ T cells. The CD3+CD56-NKG2C+ fraction of a handful of donors was also led by these clonotypes. Whether expanded NKG2C-expressing T cell clones recognize HCMV is unknown.

The TCR sequence derives from a man in his fifties or sixties who received an inactivated influenza vaccine. Here the sequenced sample was PBMCs from blood, taken on the day of vaccination. The V gene is TRBV20-1, the J gene TRBJ1-2; D is unresolved. This chain's CDR3 is CSASGNYGYTF. The CDR3 DNA is TGCAGTGCTAGCGGGAACTATGGCTACACCTTC.